The next 8 T cell receptor beta chains were all read from a single sample in a study of preoperative IRX-2 immunotherapy in early breast cancer. Method: immunoSEQ multiplex PCR; TCRdb's copy keeps in-frame clones and lacks some. Of around 28,000 clones in the sample, just under 80% are singletons; the top ten hold about 2%. Indicated treatment: preoperative locoregional IRX-2 cytokine immunotherapy. This material consisted of lymph node tissue, taken before IRX-2 immunotherapy. These TCRs come from a human donor with breast cancer.

This clone was observed a few times. The genes are TRBV28 and TRBJ2-7, with 10 bases aligning to TRBD1. The CDR3 has 12 amino acids. Germline CDR1 and CDR2: MDHEN and SYDVKM. Losses at the gene ends were 9 bases for V and 5 bases for J; bases not matched to a gene: 4. Written as DNA, the CDR3 is TGTGCCAGTGGACAGGGGGTAGACGAGCAGTACTTC. This encodes CASGQGVDEQYF.

V usage is TRBV6-8 and J usage is TRBJ1-5; tentatively, D is TRBD1 (6 bases). The V and J ends lost 7 bases and 0 bases respectively, with 16 bases between them. This CDR3 has 16 residues. From germline, CDR1 is MNHGY and CDR2 SAAAGT. The CDR3 spells CASISSGVLSNQPQHF. The CDR3 nucleotides are TGTGCCAGCATAAGTTCAGGGGTTCTTAGCAATCAGCCCCAGCATTTT.

J is TRBJ2-5 and V is TRBV11-3, with 11 bases that match TRBD2. Losses at the gene ends were 6 bases for V and 5 bases for J; bases not matched to a gene: 8. CDR1 is SGHNT, CDR2 YENEEA, per germline. This CDR3 comprises 15 residues. CDR3 region: CASSFSSGGYETQYF. CDR3 nucleotides: TGTGCCAGCAGTTTCTCTAGCGGGGGGTATGAGACCCAGTACTTC. The full variable domain, completed using reference TRBV11-3 and TRBJ2-5, is EAGVVQSPRYKIIEKKQPVAFWCNPISGHNTLYWYLQNLGQGPELLIRYENEEAVDDSQLPKDRFSAERLKGVDSTLKIQPAELGDSAVYLCASSFSSGGYETQYFGPGTRLLVL.

The chain joins TRBV28 to TRBJ1-5; D remains ambiguous. Germline V CDR1 and CDR2: MDHEN, SYDVKM. This CDR3 has 12 residues. V lost 7 bases and J 6 bases, leaving 10 bases between the germline ends. Here the CDR3 DNA reads TGTGCCAGCACTCTTTTAACTCAGCCCCAGCATTTT. The encoded protein is CASTLLTQPQHF. The full variable domain, completed using reference TRBV28 and TRBJ1-5, is DVKVTQSSRYLVKRTGEKVFLECVQDMDHENMFWYRQDPGLGLRLIYFSYDVKMKEKGDIPEGYSVSREKKERFSLILESASTNQTSMYLCASTLLTQPQHFGDGTRLSIL.

V and J are TRBV6-8 and TRBJ2-2; 7 nucleotides line up with TRBD1. Per germline, CDR1 MNHGY and CDR2 SAAAGT. This CDR3 spans 14 amino acids. Unmatched junction bases numbered 6, after V lost 9 bases and J lost 2 bases. The CDR3 reads CASTGTANTGELFF. In DNA form, the CDR3 reads TGTGCCAGTACCGGGACAGCTAACACCGGGGAGCTGTTTTTT.

This clone was recorded a few times. The chain has TRBV11-3 and TRBJ1-2; TRBD1 is a possible D gene (6 bases). Trimming removed 3 bases from V and 7 bases from J, with 15 bases in between. This CDR3 is built from 14 residues. From germline, CDR1 is SGHNT and CDR2 YENEEA. The CDR3 here is CASSFGDTALGYTF. CDR3 nucleotides: TGTGCCAGCAGCTTCGGGGACACAGCTCTTGGCTACACCTTC.

This chain uses TRBV19 with TRBJ1-2, with D perhaps matching TRBD1 (6 bases). Trimming pared 6 bases from V and 3 bases from J, leaving 11 bases between. Germline CDR1 LNHDA, CDR2 SQIVND (reference sequence). CDR3 length: 13 residues. CDR3 residues: CASSNREDYGYTF. CDR3 sequence (DNA): TGTGCCAGTAGCAACAGGGAGGACTATGGCTACACCTTC.

The chain has TRBV12-2 and TRBJ2-7; the D segment call TRBD1 is taken from the table without a DNA check. TRBV12-2 counts as a pseudogene. The CDR3 contains 20 residues. The CDR3 bases are TGTGCAAGTCGGCTAGGGGGCCCGGACAGGGGGCCTATTCATTCCTACGAGCAGTACTTC. Its translation: CASRLGGPDRGPIHSYEQYF.